This T cell receptor (beta chain) is from a study of identical twins. Findings and limits, study-wide: Invariant populations such as MAIT and iNKT cells could partly muddle zero-insertion analyses. Models, which agreed with sharing between unrelated individuals, nonetheless underestimated the out-of-frame TCR alpha sharing seen in monozygotic twins. Its conclusions, products of cross-sectional statistical analysis, did not come from following the same donors.

This CDR3 comprises 12 residues. The V end lost 8 bases, the J end lost 2 bases, and 9 bases lay between the germline ends. Germline CDR1 SNHLY, CDR2 FYNNEI. TCRdb called the 5' RACE reads again in MiXCR, with one record for every CDR3 protein. The sample shows around 250,000 distinct CDR3 sequences, 5.5% to 7.5% of them seen only once. This clonotype was observed a handful of times. Its antigen is not identified. These records were also assigned to another study, of T cells expressing NK-cell markers.

The sequenced sample was CD8+ T cells sorted from blood. The chain carries TRBV2 and TRBJ1-2; unclear D gene. The source is a woman between 18 and 29 years old in good health. CDR3 sequence: CASGEGNYGYTF. The CDR3 DNA reads TGTGCCAGCGGAGAGGGCAACTATGGCTACACCTTC. Full variable domain (rest looked up from reference TRBV2 and TRBJ1-2): EPEVTQTPSHQVTQMGQEVILRCVPISNHLYFYWYRQILGQKVEFLVSFYNNEISEKSEIFDDQFSVERPDGSNFTLKIRSTKLEDSAMYFCASGEGNYGYTFGSGTRLTVV.